This T cell receptor (beta chain) was retrieved from a study of blood T cells in healthy people across ages. Then a second PCR, running roughly 6 to 11 cycles, was carried out with a sample-barcoded 5' primer and a J-beta primer mix. Carrying 12 random nucleotides, a template-switch adaptor labeled each individual cDNA molecule. TCRdb recomputed calls from the 5' RACE reads with MiXCR, one row per CDR3 protein. Among some 1.5 million distinct CDR3 sequences listed, under 30% were seen once. The germline CDR1 and CDR2 sequences are KGHSH and LQKENI. The CDR3 covers 18 residues. Total RNA, at least 6 micrograms per sample, was extracted from PBMCs. As to this clonotype: The target antigen is unknown. An end of the junction does not agree with germline; a read error may underlie this.

Study outcomes and limitations: Total diversity from one million sequenced T cells was likely underestimated. TCR beta diversity tracked closely with naive T cell percentage.

The chain joins TRBV18 to TRBJ1-1, with 8 bases lining up with TRBD1. The TCR comes from a woman between 25 and 40 years old in good health. The sequenced sample was blood. The CDR3 DNA sequence: TGCGCCAGCTCCCAAGACCAGGGGGCAACCGTCATGAACACTGAAGCTTTCTTT. Protein: CASSQDQGATVMNTEAFF.